This T cell receptor (beta chain) was identified in a study of blood T cell repertoires in COVID-19. Clinical history as reported by participants underpinned cohort assignment. During the 2 weeks before they entered the study, exposed participants had met someone with a PCR-confirmed or clinician-diagnosed COVID-19 case. V dropped 2 bases and J dropped 6 bases, with 9 bases sitting between them. The CDR3 is 13 residues long. Looked up from germline, CDR1 is KGHDR and CDR2 is SFDVKD. The table came from immunoSEQ multiplex PCR; TCRdb's copy has only in-frame clones and leaves some out. Of a few hundred thousand clones in the sample, about nine tenths were seen once.

The sequenced sample consisted of PBMCs or T cells enriched from blood (not recorded which). The sequence was collected from a woman aged 25-40 years who had been exposed to COVID-19. The chain employs TRBV24-1 and TRBJ1-2; no reliable D call. The CDR3 bases are TGTGCCACCAGTGATTCGGAGCGAGATGGCTACACCTTC. The encoded protein is CATSDSERDGYTF.